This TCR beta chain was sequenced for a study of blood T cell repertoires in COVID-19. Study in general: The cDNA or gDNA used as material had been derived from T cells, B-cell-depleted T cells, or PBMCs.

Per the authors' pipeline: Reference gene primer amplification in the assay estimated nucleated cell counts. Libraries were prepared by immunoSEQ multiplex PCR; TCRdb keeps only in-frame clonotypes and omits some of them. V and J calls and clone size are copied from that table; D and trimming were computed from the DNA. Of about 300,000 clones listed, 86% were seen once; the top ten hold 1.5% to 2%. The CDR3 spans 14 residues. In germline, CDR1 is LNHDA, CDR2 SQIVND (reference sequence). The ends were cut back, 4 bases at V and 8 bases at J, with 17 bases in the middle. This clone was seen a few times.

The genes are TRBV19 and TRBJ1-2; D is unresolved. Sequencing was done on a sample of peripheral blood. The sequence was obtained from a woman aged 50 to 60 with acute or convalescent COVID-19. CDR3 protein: CASSNRGGWEGYTF. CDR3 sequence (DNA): TGTGCCAGTAGTAACCGGGGAGGTTGGGAAGGCTACACCTTC.